This T cell receptor beta chain is from a study of OX40 agonist ivuxolimab in advanced cancers. The CDR3 is 15 residues long. Germline CDR1 SGHRS, CDR2 YFSETQ. V was pared by 0 bases and J by 2 bases, with 11 bases between. Method: immunoSEQ multiplex PCR; TCRdb's copy keeps in-frame clones and lacks some. Among tens of thousands of clones listed, roughly nine tenths were seen once. The sample in question was CD4+ or CD8+ T cells sorted from blood, obtained in a trial of the OX40 agonist ivuxolimab. The TCR originated in an adult with an advanced solid tumor such as melanoma, head and neck, liver or kidney cancer. The rearrangement uses TRBV5-1 and TRBJ2-5; TRBD1 or TRBD2 may be the D gene (5 bases each). The DNA for the CDR3 is TGCGCCAGCAGCTTGGGGGGCTCGGGGCAAGAGACCCAGTACTTC. Its protein is CASSLGGSGQETQYF.